The TCR beta chain described here comes from a study of response to subunit inactivated influenza vaccine. Study-level results: Authors suggested each seasonal flu vaccination may recruit only limited numbers of new T cells.

This CDR3 is 15 amino acids long. CDR1 and CDR2 from the germline V gene are MDHEN and SYDVKM. V lost 5 bases and J 0 bases, leaving 10 bases between the germline ends. Note on this clonotype: As yet, its antigen is unknown.

From the RT-PCR reads, TCRdb called clonotypes with MiXCR, one entry per CDR3 protein. The table lists about 520,000 distinct CDR3 sequences, around 9.9% of them singletons. The source of this sequence is a man in his forties or fifties who received an inactivated influenza vaccine. The sample in question was PBMCs from blood, obtained about 40 days after vaccination. The rearrangement links TRBV28 to TRBJ1-4, with a tentative D call TRBD1 (6 bases). The CDR3 coding sequence is TGTGCCAGCAGTCGCGGGACAACAACTAATGAAAAACTGTTTTTT. It translates to CASSRGTTTNEKLFF.